This T cell receptor (beta chain) is from a study of cytomegalovirus exposure and HLA in healthy donors. Clones were read by immunoSEQ multiplex PCR, and TCRdb kept only the in-frame ones, dropping some. The sample records 90,000 to 100,000 clones, around 88% being singletons. Looked up from germline, CDR1 is SGHDT and CDR2 is YYEEEE. The CDR3 spans 16 residues. V dropped 4 bases and J dropped 0 bases, with 14 bases sitting between them. Sequenced material: PBMCs. The sequence was obtained from a young woman in good health and CMV-seronegative. This chain joins TRBV5-6 and TRBJ2-1; weak D call: TRBD1 (6 bases). The CDR3 here is CASSPRGSSSYNEQFF. The CDR3 DNA is TGTGCCAGCAGCCCGAGGGGGTCGAGCTCCTACAATGAGCAGTTCTTC.